Sequencing of this TCR beta chain was carried out in a study of blood T cells in healthy people across ages. Study-level points and caveats: Estimates of diversity drawn from one million T cells were considered underestimates. The study found more naive CD4+ cells and higher diversity in long-lived than aged donors.

A second about 7 to 12 cycle PCR used barcoded and J-beta primers. Each sample provided no less than 2.5 million CDR3-containing paired-end reads. TCRdb analysed the 5' RACE reads with MiXCR anew, one entry per CDR3 protein. The data hold about 1.5 million distinct CDR3 sequences, with approximately 42% observed a single time. The CDR3 consists of 15 residues. Germline CDR1 is SGHTA and CDR2 is FQGNSA. Trimming pared 5 bases from V and 1 base from J, leaving 12 bases between. Isolation yielded PBMCs, at least 7 million per sample, in every case. With respect to this clonotype: Its antigen is currently unknown.

The sample comprised blood. This TCR was recovered from a woman aged 18-29 years in good health. V usage is TRBV7-2 and J usage is TRBJ1-5, with D possibly matching TRBD1 (5 bases). The CDR3 DNA reads TGTGCCAGCAGCCAAAGGGGATACAGCAATCAGCCCCAGCATTTT. Protein sequence: CASSQRGYSNQPQHF.